Following are 19 T cell receptor beta chains from one sample sequenced in a study of blood T cells in healthy people across ages. Next came a second PCR, run for about 6 to 12 cycles, which used a sample-barcoded 5' primer along with a J-beta primer mix. MiXCR, applied by TCRdb to the 5' RACE reads, yields one record per CDR3 protein. The repertoire holds about 1.6 million distinct CDR3 sequences, about 32% seen once, with approximately 10% in the top ten. Sequencing was performed on blood. These receptors all come from a woman aged 30 to 39 in good health.

The V gene is TRBV12-3 or TRBV12-4, the J gene TRBJ1-2; D is undetermined. The CDR3 is 16 residues long. Trimming took off 7 bases at V and 7 bases at J, with 25 bases between the two ends. CDR3 sequence reads: CASTDHGGDPLGGYTF. In DNA, the CDR3 is TGTGCCAGCACCGACCACGGCGGAGACCCGCTGGGTGGCTACACCTTC.

As regards this clonotype: A much larger clone lies a single base off, so this may be a read error. CDR3 sequence reads: CSVGDASGYTF. The CDR3 DNA reads as TGCAGCGTTGGGGATGCCTCGGGCTACACCTTC. The chain carries TRBV29-1 and TRBJ1-2, with D unclear. Trimming cost V 4 bases and J 8 bases, with 11 bases left between them. This CDR3 comprises 11 residues. Germline-derived CDR1 and CDR2 are SQVTM and ANQGSEA.

V gene TRBV7-8 combines with J gene TRBJ2-7; D gene uncertain. The CDR3 is 14 amino acids. The germline V gene encodes CDR1 SGHVS and CDR2 FQNEAQ. The V and J ends lost 2 bases and 3 bases respectively, with 11 bases between them. The CDR3 DNA reads as TGTGCCAGCAGCTTATACACTACCTTCTACGAGCAGTACTTC. This codes for CASSLYTTFYEQYF.

The chain couples TRBV7-2 to TRBJ2-1; the D gene is possibly TRBD2 (5 bases). CDR1 is SGHTA and CDR2 is FQGNSA in the germline V gene. The CDR3 is made up of 17 amino acids. Trimming removed 1 base from V and 4 bases from J, with 17 bases in between. The CDR3 DNA reads TGTGCCAGCAGCTTAGTTACGGGCCTAGCTTCTTACAATGAGCAGTTCTTC. Amino acids: CASSLVTGLASYNEQFF.

The CDR3 is CASSQDQQGIYEQYF. CDR3 bases: TGTGCCAGCAGCCAAGATCAGCAGGGGATCTACGAGCAGTACTTC. The J gene is TRBJ2-7, the V gene TRBV3-1; TRBD1 might be the D (6 bases). The germline gives CDR1 LGHDT, CDR2 YNNKEL (reference sequence). V was shortened by 0 bases and J by 3 bases, with 12 bases between the two germline ends. This CDR3 is built from 15 residues.

This clonotype was seen only a few times. The V gene is TRBV7-6, the J gene TRBJ2-7; D remains unclear. Germline V gene sequence: CDR1 SGHVS, CDR2 FNYEAQ. The CDR3 is 12 residues long. V was cut by 8 bases and J by 9 bases, with 17 bases left in between. The CDR3 region has the DNA TGTGCCAGCGCTTCGGAATCACGAGGGCAGTACTTC. It specifies CASASESRGQYF.

The genes are TRBV20-1 and TRBJ2-1, with 7 bases lining up with TRBD2. The CDR3 covers 14 residues. J lost 6 bases, V lost 1 base, and 6 bases had no gene match. The germline V gene has CDR1 DFQATT and CDR2 SNEGSKA (reference sequence). As DNA, the CDR3 is TGCAGTGCTAGAGCCCAGCGGGATACCAATGAGCAGTTCTTC. It codes for CSARAQRDTNEQFF.

There are a few counts of this clonotype. With a much larger clone just one base away, this may be a read error. This chain uses TRBV20-1 with TRBJ2-3, with 11 bases fitting TRBD2. CDR1 and CDR2 (germline): DFQATT, SNEGSKA (reference sequence). The CDR3 has 17 amino acids. CDR3 sequence: CSARDAGTSGVTGTQYF. The CDR3 coding sequence is TGCAGTGCTAGAGATGCGGGGACTAGCGGTGTCACAGGTACGCAGTATTTT.

This clonotype turned up a few times. V gene TRBV4-1 combines with J gene TRBJ2-1, with 11 bases matching TRBD2. Trimming at V came to 2 bases and at J to 6 bases, leaving 3 bases not matched to a gene. The CDR3 consists of 15 residues. From germline, CDR1 is MGHRA and CDR2 YSYEKL. The DNA for the CDR3 is TGCGCCAGCAGCCAATGGCTAGCGGGAGGCAATGAGCAGTTCTTC. It encodes CASSQWLAGGNEQFF.

This clonotype was observed a few times. J is TRBJ1-5 and V is TRBV7-9; TRBD1 matches at 10 bases. The CDR3 sequence is 15 residues long. The germline V gene encodes CDR1 SEHNR and CDR2 FQNEAQ (reference sequence). V lost 3 bases to trimming and J lost 4 bases; unmatched junction nucleotides: 3. The CDR3 region is CASSLDRGANQPQHF. CDR3 bases: TGTGCCAGCAGCTTGGACAGGGGGGCAAATCAGCCCCAGCATTTT.

The rearrangement links TRBV15 to TRBJ2-6; the match to TRBD1 covers 8 bases. J gave up 2 bases and V 5 bases, and 8 bases lay outside the gene matches. The CDR3 contains 17 residues. CDR1 is LNHNV, CDR2 YYDKDF, per germline (reference sequence). The CDR3 DNA sequence: TGTGCCACCAGCCGAGGGGGACAGGTGACTGGGGCCAACGTCCTGACTTTC. It specifies CATSRGGQVTGANVLTF. Supplemented by reference TRBV15 and TRBJ2-6, the full variable domain reads DAMVIQNPRYQVTQFGKPVTLSCSQTLNHNVMYWYQQKSSQAPKLLFHYYDKDFNNEADTPDNFQSRRPNTSFCFLDIRSPGLGDTAMYLCATSRGGQVTGANVLTFGAGSRLTVL.

Ten or more counts support this clonotype. The chain combines TRBV27 with TRBJ2-3; no reliable D call. This CDR3 region has 12 residues. Trimming took off 4 bases at V and 6 bases at J, with 8 bases between the two ends. Germline-derived CDR1 and CDR2 are MNHEY and SMNVEV (reference sequence). The chain's CDR3 is CASSSFGDTQYF. CDR3 bases: TGTGCCAGCAGTTCCTTTGGGGATACGCAGTATTTT.

The table lists this clonotype with a few counts. The genes are TRBV6-1 and TRBJ1-5; D is uncertain. The CDR3 length is 15 residues. V was shortened by 3 bases and J by 0 bases, with 9 bases between the two germline ends. Looked up from germline, CDR1 is MNHNS and CDR2 is SASEGT. The CDR3 sequence is CASSDPRYSNQPQHF. The CDR3 nucleotides are TGTGCCAGCAGTGATCCACGGTATAGCAATCAGCCCCAGCATTTT.

This clonotype was recorded a few times. This chain links TRBV30 with TRBJ2-7; a weak D match, TRBD1 (5 bases). The CDR3 totals 17 residues. CDR1 and CDR2 from the germline V gene are GTSNPN and SVGIG (reference sequence). Between the trimmed V and J ends, which lost 1 base and 4 bases, there was a span of 23 bases. The CDR3 here is CAWSGGRSLSKKYEQYF. The CDR3 DNA sequence: TGTGCCTGGAGTGGGGGCAGGTCGCTATCCAAGAAATACGAGCAGTACTTC.

The J gene is TRBJ2-7, the V gene TRBV10-3, with 9 bases identical to TRBD1. In germline, CDR1 is ENHRY, CDR2 SYGVKD. The CDR3 is 16 residues long. Losses at the gene ends were 3 bases for V and 2 bases for J; bases not matched to a gene: 8. As DNA, the CDR3 is TGTGCCATCAGTGATGTGGGGACAGGGCCAACCTACGAGCAGTACTTC. Its translation is CAISDVGTGPTYEQYF.

Regarding this clonotype: This clone may be a read error of a much larger clone one base away. CDR3 bases: TGCAGCGTTGAAACCAGGGGGCTAGGCAATGAGCAGTTCTTC. Translating it yields CSVETRGLGNEQFF. The chain links TRBV29-1 to TRBJ2-1; TRBD1 aligns across 8 bases. Germline trimming cut 2 bases from V and 6 bases from J; bases unmatched to any gene: 6. Germline CDR1 is SQVTM and CDR2 is ANQGSEA. This CDR3 spans 14 amino acids.

This clonotype was detected many times. The V and J genes are TRBV12-3 or TRBV12-4 and TRBJ1-4; TRBD1 agrees at 7 bases. The CDR3 contains 17 residues. After removal of 8 bases from V and 8 bases from J, the junction contained 20 bases not matched to a gene. The CDR3 loop is CASRMGDRAGRNEKLFF. The CDR3 DNA reads TGTGCCAGCCGGATGGGTGACAGGGCGGGCAGAAACGAAAAACTGTTTTTT.

V gene TRBV21-1 combines with J gene TRBJ2-7. TRBV21-1 is listed as a pseudogene. This CDR3 is 14 amino acids long. CDR3 protein: CASSIDSVIYEQYF. The CDR3 region has the DNA TGTGCCAGCAGCATAGACAGCGTGATCTACGAGCAGTACTTC.

This chain joins TRBV4-2 and TRBJ1-5, with D unclear. V was trimmed by 3 bases and J by 0 bases, leaving 9 bases between them. CDR1 and CDR2 from the germline V gene are LGHNA and YNFKEQ. The CDR3 has 15 amino acids. CDR3 region: CASSHSDYSNQPQHF. CDR3 nucleotides: TGTGCCAGCAGCCACTCCGACTATAGCAATCAGCCCCAGCATTTT.